This TCR beta chain comes out of a study of T cell responses to AZD1222 COVID-19 vaccine (dated by TCRdb to about 2021). With respect to the entire study: AZD1222 recipients with second doses at about 4 weeks or about 12 weeks were pooled, because spike-specific TCR depth and breadth did not differ between schedules. Trial participants were enrolled into age subgroups of 18-55, 56-69 and 70-plus years, which contained 148, 28 and 57 TCR-sequenced participants, respectively. TCR sequencing covered 233 trial participants: 207 given two doses of AZD1222 and 26 given two doses of MenACWY control vaccine. The paper as a whole reports these results and caveats: Because no day 14 peak-response samples were available, repertoires were characterized only after the peak T cell response. Participants were mostly white British, with more females than males. The authors suggested clonal diversity may have been underestimated. After two AZD1222 doses, both the breadth and the depth of spike-specific TCRs were significantly higher than at day 0 and than in MenACWY recipients. The vaccine-associated CD4 TCRs covered the entire spike protein, and the dominant responses fell in regions 160-218 and 743-854. In the small 56-69-year group, the increase in depth fell short of significance, most likely because of low power. Conclusions about previously exposed vaccinees were limited because only a handful of AZD1222 recipients were SARS-CoV-2 seropositive at baseline. Reportedly, close to half of the unique spike-specific TCRs recognized epitopes lying outside the regions that are mutated in the B.1.351 and B.1.1.7 variants.

On this clone: Its antigen has not been determined. The sample holds no much larger clone one base away, and base qualities are not on file.

What the time point label conveys for this sample: baseline before first vaccination. Vaccinee samples were obtained from the UK trials COV001 and COV002, which included a single-blind randomized controlled phase 2/3 trial of AZD1222 (ChAdOx1 nCoV-19) in healthy adults. For TCRbeta chain sequencing, PBMC samples were collected from trial participants at day 0 and at day 28 after the second dose. The CDR3 regions of human TCRbeta chains were subjected to immunosequencing. The paper's processing steps were these. Repertoire TCRs were checked for matches against a reference library of SARS-CoV-2-specific TCRs that had been generated using the MIRA antigen-specificity platform. Breadth meant the fraction of unique TCRs that were SARS-CoV-2-associated, whereas depth meant the fraction of total T cells that were SARS-CoV-2-associated. Using the MIRA data, each spike-specific TCR was mapped to the spike region that the TCR reacts to and placed in a CD4 or CD8 class. Log10-transformed breadth and depth values were compared by one-way ANOVA with Sidak's multiple comparisons tests. TCRdb limited this immuneACCESS table to in-frame rearrangements with V and J called. A share of clones is missing; checked studies link under half to unresolved V genes, and the rest is unexplained. The V and J calls and the clone size are those of that table, but D and trimming were determined from the DNA. Recorded for this sample are 150,000 to 200,000 clones; roughly 90% of them occurred a single time. The top ten constitute 5.5% of the sample.

The germline ends are 16 bases apart after V is trimmed by 6 bases and J by 5 bases. Taken from cysteine to phenylalanine, the CDR3 has 14 residues. Left in the record is the CDR3 DNA by itself, 42 bases read in frame from the first base. Reading the germline V gene gives CDR1 SNHLY and CDR2 FYNNEI. This receptor was taken from an adult in good health. This specimen consisted of peripheral blood, obtained on day 0 of AZD1222 vaccination. The rearrangement joined TRBV2 to TRBJ1-1, with TRBD1 tentatively as D gene (5 bases match). The CDR3: CASSSRVLGTEAFF. In nucleotides, the sequence is TGTGCCAGCAGCTCCAGGGTGTTGGGTACTGAAGCTTTCTTT.